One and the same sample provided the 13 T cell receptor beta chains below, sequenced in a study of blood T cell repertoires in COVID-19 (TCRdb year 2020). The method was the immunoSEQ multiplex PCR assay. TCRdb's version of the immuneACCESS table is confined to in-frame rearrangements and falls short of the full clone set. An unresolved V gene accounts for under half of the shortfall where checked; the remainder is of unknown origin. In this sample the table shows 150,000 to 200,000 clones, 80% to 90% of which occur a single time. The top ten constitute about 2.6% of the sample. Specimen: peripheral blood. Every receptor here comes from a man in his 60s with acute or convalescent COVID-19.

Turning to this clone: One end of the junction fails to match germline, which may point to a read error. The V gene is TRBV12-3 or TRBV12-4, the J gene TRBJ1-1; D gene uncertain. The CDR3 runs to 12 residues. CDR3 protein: CVSSFLSTEAFF. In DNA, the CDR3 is TGTGTCAGCAGTTTTTTATCGACTGAAGCTTTCTTT.

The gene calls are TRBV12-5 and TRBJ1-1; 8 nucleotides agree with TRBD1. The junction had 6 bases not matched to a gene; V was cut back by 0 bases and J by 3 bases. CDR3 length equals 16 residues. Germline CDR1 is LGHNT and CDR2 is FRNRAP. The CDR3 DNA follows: TGTGCTAGTGGTTTGGTAACAGGGGGTTATTACACTGAAGCTTTCTTT. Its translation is CASGLVTGGYYTEAFF.

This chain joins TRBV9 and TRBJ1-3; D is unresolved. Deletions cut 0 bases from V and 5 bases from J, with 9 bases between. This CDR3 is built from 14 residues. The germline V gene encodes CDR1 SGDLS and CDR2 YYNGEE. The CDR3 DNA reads TGTGCCAGCAGCGTAGGCGGTATGAGAAACACCATATATTTT. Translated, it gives CASSVGGMRNTIYF. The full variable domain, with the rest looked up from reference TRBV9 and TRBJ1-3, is DSGVTQTPKHLITATGQRVTLRCSPRSGDLSVYWYQQSLDQGLQFLIQYYNGEERAKGNILERFSAQQFPDLHSELNLSSLELGDSALYFCASSVGGMRNTIYFGEGSWLTVV.

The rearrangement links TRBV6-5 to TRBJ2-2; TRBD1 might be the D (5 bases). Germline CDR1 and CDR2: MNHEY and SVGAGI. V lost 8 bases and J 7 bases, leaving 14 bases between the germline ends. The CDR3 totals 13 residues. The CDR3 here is CASRRGSGGELFF. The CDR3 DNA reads TGTGCCAGCCGTAGGGGATCGGGCGGGGAGCTGTTTTTT.

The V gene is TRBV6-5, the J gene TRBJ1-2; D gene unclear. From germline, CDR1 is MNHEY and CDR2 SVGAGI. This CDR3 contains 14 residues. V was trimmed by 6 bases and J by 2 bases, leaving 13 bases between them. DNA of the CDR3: TGTGCCAGCAGCTGGCGACGGGAAAACTATGGCTACACCTTC. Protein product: CASSWRRENYGYTF.

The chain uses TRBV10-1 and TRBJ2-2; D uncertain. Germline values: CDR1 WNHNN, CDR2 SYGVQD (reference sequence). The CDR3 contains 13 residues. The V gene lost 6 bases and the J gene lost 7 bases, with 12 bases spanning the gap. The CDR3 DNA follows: TGCGCCAGCAGGCCGAAATTACTCGGGGAGCTGTTTTTT. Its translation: CASRPKLLGELFF.

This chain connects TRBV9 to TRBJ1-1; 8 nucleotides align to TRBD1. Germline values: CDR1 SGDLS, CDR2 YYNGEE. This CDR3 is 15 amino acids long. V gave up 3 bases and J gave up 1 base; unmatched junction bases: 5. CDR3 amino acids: CASSGRTGRNTEAFF. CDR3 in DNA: TGTGCCAGCAGCGGACGGACAGGGAGGAACACTGAAGCTTTCTTT.

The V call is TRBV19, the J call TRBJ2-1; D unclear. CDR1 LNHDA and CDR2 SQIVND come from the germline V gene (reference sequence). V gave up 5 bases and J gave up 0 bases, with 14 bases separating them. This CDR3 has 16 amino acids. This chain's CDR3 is CASSHSTRSSYNEQFF. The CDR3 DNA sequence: TGTGCCAGTAGTCATTCAACTCGGAGCTCCTACAATGAGCAGTTCTTC.

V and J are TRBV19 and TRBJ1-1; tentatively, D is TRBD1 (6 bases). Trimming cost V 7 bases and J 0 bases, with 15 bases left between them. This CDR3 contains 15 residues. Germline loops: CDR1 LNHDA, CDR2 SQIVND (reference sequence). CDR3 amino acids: CASTLGAGVNTEAFF. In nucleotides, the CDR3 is TGTGCCAGTACCCTAGGCGCAGGGGTGAACACTGAAGCTTTCTTT.

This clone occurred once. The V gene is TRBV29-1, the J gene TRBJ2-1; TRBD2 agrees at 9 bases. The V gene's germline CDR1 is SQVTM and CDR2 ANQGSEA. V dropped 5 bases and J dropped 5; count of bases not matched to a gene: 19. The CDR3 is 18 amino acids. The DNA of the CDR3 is TGCAGCGTTAATAAGGACAATCCGGGACTAGCTGCCCACAATGAGCAGTTCTTC. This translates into CSVNKDNPGLAAHNEQFF.

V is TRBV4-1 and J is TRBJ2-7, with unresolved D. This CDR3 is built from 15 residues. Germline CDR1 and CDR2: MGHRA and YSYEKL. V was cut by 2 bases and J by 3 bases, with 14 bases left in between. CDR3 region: CASSQIDGAYYEQYF. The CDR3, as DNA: TGCGCCAGCAGCCAAATAGACGGAGCCTACTACGAGCAGTACTTC.

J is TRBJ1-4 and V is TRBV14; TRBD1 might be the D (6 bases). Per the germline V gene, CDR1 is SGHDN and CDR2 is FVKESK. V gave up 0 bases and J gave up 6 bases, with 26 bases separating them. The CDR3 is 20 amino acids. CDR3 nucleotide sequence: TGTGCCAGCAGCCAAGACCCAATTATAACCAGGGGCATTGATGATGAAAAACTGTTTTTT. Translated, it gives CASSQDPIITRGIDDEKLFF.

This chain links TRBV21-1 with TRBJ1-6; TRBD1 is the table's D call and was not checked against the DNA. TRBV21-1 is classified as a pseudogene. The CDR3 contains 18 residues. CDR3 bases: TGTGCCAGCAGCAAAGGGGACAGGGACGATACCGACAGGGACCCCCTCCACTTT. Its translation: CASSKGDRDDTDRDPLHF.